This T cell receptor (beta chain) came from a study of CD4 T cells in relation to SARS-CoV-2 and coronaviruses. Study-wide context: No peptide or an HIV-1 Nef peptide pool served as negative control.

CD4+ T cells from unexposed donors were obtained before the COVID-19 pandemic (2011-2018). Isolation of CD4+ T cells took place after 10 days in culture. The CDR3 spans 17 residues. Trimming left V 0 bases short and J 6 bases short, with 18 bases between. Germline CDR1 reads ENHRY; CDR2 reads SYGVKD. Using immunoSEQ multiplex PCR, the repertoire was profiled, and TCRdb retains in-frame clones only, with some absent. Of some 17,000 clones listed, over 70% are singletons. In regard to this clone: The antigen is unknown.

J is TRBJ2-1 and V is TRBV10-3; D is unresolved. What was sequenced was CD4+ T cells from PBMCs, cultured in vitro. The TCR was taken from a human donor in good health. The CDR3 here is CAISESWRIKQSNEQFF. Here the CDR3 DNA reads TGTGCCATCAGTGAGTCGTGGCGAATAAAGCAAAGCAATGAGCAGTTCTTC.